This is a list of T cell receptor beta chains from one sample in a study of technical replicates of blood from a few donors. The protocol was immunoSEQ multiplex PCR, while the TCRdb copy is restricted to in-frame clones and leaves out a portion. Among about 44,000 clones, about 96% were seen once, and the ten largest hold roughly 0.39%. Sequencing was carried out using T cells isolated from PBMCs. The receptors here all came from a human donor in good health. CDR3s include the opening cysteine and the closing phenylalanine or tryptophan. Fields, in order: D gene, CDR3 length, V gene, clone size, J gene, CDR3 protein, CDR3 DNA. A D gene is named only where the DNA matches it firmly. Clone size is stated in some rows and not others, as once, few, many or a class when expanded.

d_call: NA; cdr3_length: 12; v_call: TRBV28; clone_size: NA; j_call: TRBJ2-1; cdr3_aa: CASRQQGTEQFF; cdr3_nt: TGTGCCAGCAGACAACAGGGTACTGAGCAGTTCTTC
d_call: TRBD1; cdr3_length: 13; v_call: TRBV28; clone_size: NA; j_call: TRBJ1-2; cdr3_aa: CASRATGGDGYTF; cdr3_nt: TGTGCCAGCAGAGCTACAGGGGGCGACGGCTACACCTTC
d_call: NA; cdr3_length: 14; v_call: TRBV27; clone_size: NA; j_call: TRBJ1-1; cdr3_aa: CASSPTGGLTEAFF; cdr3_nt: TGTGCCAGCAGTCCCACGGGGGGACTCACTGAAGCTTTCTTT
d_call: NA; cdr3_length: 14; v_call: TRBV6-1; clone_size: NA; j_call: TRBJ2-7; cdr3_aa: CASSESLGVYEQYF; cdr3_nt: TGTGCCAGCAGTGAAAGTCTAGGTGTATACGAGCAGTACTTC
d_call: TRBD1; cdr3_length: 15; v_call: TRBV6-5; clone_size: once; j_call: TRBJ1-2; cdr3_aa: CASSYSNRGREGYTF; cdr3_nt: TGTGCCAGCAGTTACTCGAACAGGGGGCGCGAAGGCTACACCTTC
d_call: NA; cdr3_length: 11; v_call: TRBV19; clone_size: NA; j_call: TRBJ1-2; cdr3_aa: CASRPSAGYTF; cdr3_nt: TGTGCCAGTAGACCCTCCGCGGGTTACACCTTC
d_call: TRBD1; cdr3_length: 15; v_call: TRBV18; clone_size: NA; j_call: TRBJ2-5; cdr3_aa: CASSETGVVRETQYF; cdr3_nt: TGTGCCAGCTCAGAAACAGGGGTAGTTCGAGAGACCCAGTACTTC
d_call: NA; cdr3_length: 15; v_call: TRBV4-2; clone_size: NA; j_call: TRBJ2-3; cdr3_aa: CASSQEVYSTDTQYF; cdr3_nt: TGTGCCAGCAGCCAGGAGGTCTATAGCACAGATACGCAGTATTTT
d_call: TRBD2; cdr3_length: 15; v_call: TRBV6-6; clone_size: NA; j_call: TRBJ2-1; cdr3_aa: CASSYKLAGYNEQFF; cdr3_nt: TGTGCCAGCAGTTACAAACTAGCGGGCTACAATGAGCAGTTCTTC
d_call: TRBD1; cdr3_length: 15; v_call: TRBV7-6; clone_size: NA; j_call: TRBJ2-7; cdr3_aa: CASSLGGTGDYEQYF; cdr3_nt: TGTGCCAGCAGCTTAGGGGGGACAGGAGACTACGAGCAGTACTTC
d_call: NA; cdr3_length: 15; v_call: TRBV7-9; clone_size: NA; j_call: TRBJ2-7; cdr3_aa: CASSLGPGVVYEQYF; cdr3_nt: TGTGCCAGCAGCTTAGGGCCAGGGGTCGTATACGAGCAGTACTTC
d_call: TRBD1; cdr3_length: 14; v_call: TRBV4-1; clone_size: NA; j_call: TRBJ1-3; cdr3_aa: CASSRQGDGNTIYF; cdr3_nt: TGCGCCAGCAGCAGACAGGGGGACGGAAACACCATATATTTT
d_call: NA; cdr3_length: 13; v_call: TRBV11-2; clone_size: few; j_call: TRBJ1-3; cdr3_aa: CASSPQRGNTIYF; cdr3_nt: TGTGCCAGCAGCCCGCAGCGGGGAAACACCATATATTTT
d_call: TRBD2; cdr3_length: 13; v_call: TRBV29-1; clone_size: NA; j_call: TRBJ2-1; cdr3_aa: CSVVQRERNEQFF; cdr3_nt: TGCAGCGTTGTCCAGCGGGAGCGGAATGAGCAGTTCTTC
d_call: NA; cdr3_length: 14; v_call: TRBV10-3; clone_size: once; j_call: TRBJ1-5; cdr3_aa: CAISELGDNQPQHF; cdr3_nt: TGTGCCATCAGTGAGTTAGGGGACAATCAGCCCCAGCATTTT
d_call: NA; cdr3_length: 12; v_call: TRBV6-1; clone_size: NA; j_call: TRBJ1-5; cdr3_aa: CASSDRAQPQHF; cdr3_nt: TGTGCCAGCAGTGACAGGGCACAGCCCCAGCATTTT
d_call: NA; cdr3_length: 12; v_call: TRBV27; clone_size: NA; j_call: TRBJ1-4; cdr3_aa: CASRGLYEKLFF; cdr3_nt: TGTGCCAGCAGGGGGCTGTATGAAAAACTGTTTTTT
d_call: TRBD2; cdr3_length: 15; v_call: TRBV11-2; clone_size: NA; j_call: TRBJ2-5; cdr3_aa: CASSQGLAGEETQYF; cdr3_nt: TGTGCCAGCAGCCAGGGACTAGCGGGAGAAGAGACCCAGTACTTC
d_call: TRBD2; cdr3_length: 14; v_call: TRBV29-1; clone_size: NA; j_call: TRBJ2-3; cdr3_aa: CSVGLAGGTDTQYF; cdr3_nt: TGCAGCGTAGGACTAGCGGGAGGTACAGATACGCAGTATTTT
d_call: NA; cdr3_length: 13; v_call: TRBV7-2; clone_size: NA; j_call: TRBJ1-5; cdr3_aa: CASSLDRDQPQHF; cdr3_nt: TGTGCCAGCAGCTTGGACAGAGATCAGCCCCAGCATTTT
d_call: NA; cdr3_length: 13; v_call: TRBV2; clone_size: NA; j_call: TRBJ2-7; cdr3_aa: CASSETWGHEQYF; cdr3_nt: TGTGCCAGCAGCGAAACGTGGGGCCACGAGCAGTACTTC
d_call: NA; cdr3_length: 14; v_call: TRBV30; clone_size: NA; j_call: TRBJ1-1; cdr3_aa: CAWMAGLMNTEAFF; cdr3_nt: TGTGCCTGGATGGCGGGACTCATGAACACTGAAGCTTTCTTT
d_call: NA; cdr3_length: 17; v_call: TRBV28; clone_size: NA; j_call: TRBJ1-1; cdr3_aa: CASSYPSIDRFPTEAFF; cdr3_nt: TGTGCCAGCAGCTACCCAAGCATAGACAGGTTCCCAACTGAAGCTTTCTTT
d_call: TRBD2; cdr3_length: 16; v_call: TRBV5-1; clone_size: NA; j_call: TRBJ2-5; cdr3_aa: CASSASRGGVQETQYF; cdr3_nt: TGCGCCAGCAGCGCCTCGCGGGGGGGAGTACAAGAGACCCAGTACTTC
d_call: TRBD1; cdr3_length: 13; v_call: TRBV5-1; clone_size: NA; j_call: TRBJ1-2; cdr3_aa: CASSLTGANGYTF; cdr3_nt: TGCGCCAGCAGCTTAACAGGGGCCAATGGCTACACCTTC
d_call: NA; cdr3_length: 15; v_call: TRBV7-7; clone_size: NA; j_call: TRBJ1-1; cdr3_aa: CASSPWMEGPTEAFF; cdr3_nt: TGTGCCAGCAGCCCCTGGATGGAGGGGCCCACTGAAGCTTTCTTT
d_call: NA; cdr3_length: 14; v_call: TRBV9; clone_size: NA; j_call: TRBJ1-1; cdr3_aa: CASSDGTGSTEAFF; cdr3_nt: TGTGCCAGCAGCGACGGGACCGGGAGCACTGAAGCTTTCTTT
d_call: TRBD1; cdr3_length: 16; v_call: TRBV9; clone_size: NA; j_call: TRBJ1-1; cdr3_aa: CASSVFAGTGNTEAFF; cdr3_nt: TGTGCCAGCAGCGTATTTGCCGGGACAGGGAACACTGAAGCTTTCTTT
d_call: NA; cdr3_length: 13; v_call: TRBV19; clone_size: NA; j_call: TRBJ1-5; cdr3_aa: CASSPIRDQPQHF; cdr3_nt: TGTGCCAGTAGTCCGATCAGGGATCAGCCCCAGCATTTT
d_call: TRBD1; cdr3_length: 15; v_call: TRBV9; clone_size: NA; j_call: TRBJ1-1; cdr3_aa: CASSVRPGGGTEAFF; cdr3_nt: TGTGCCAGCAGCGTACGTCCAGGGGGTGGCACTGAAGCTTTCTTT
d_call: TRBD1; cdr3_length: 14; v_call: TRBV7-9; clone_size: NA; j_call: TRBJ2-3; cdr3_aa: CASSLGQGMNTQYF; cdr3_nt: TGTGCCAGCAGCTTAGGACAGGGTATGAATACGCAGTATTTT
d_call: TRBD2; cdr3_length: 13; v_call: TRBV4-3; clone_size: NA; j_call: TRBJ2-7; cdr3_aa: CASSQALGTSWDF; cdr3_nt: TGCGCCAGCAGCCAAGCCCTGGGGACTAGTTGGGACTTC
d_call: NA; cdr3_length: 15; v_call: TRBV7-9; clone_size: NA; j_call: TRBJ2-7; cdr3_aa: CASSLEPDGTYEQYF; cdr3_nt: TGTGCCAGCAGCTTAGAGCCGGACGGGACCTACGAGCAGTACTTC
d_call: TRBD1; cdr3_length: 14; v_call: TRBV4-3; clone_size: NA; j_call: TRBJ1-3; cdr3_aa: CASSRGQGGNTIYF; cdr3_nt: TGCGCCAGCAGCCGGGGACAGGGAGGAAACACCATATATTTT
d_call: TRBD2; cdr3_length: 17; v_call: TRBV5-6; clone_size: NA; j_call: TRBJ2-1; cdr3_aa: CASSLLPGLAENNEQFF; cdr3_nt: TGTGCCAGCAGCTTACTACCGGGACTAGCGGAAAACAATGAGCAGTTCTTC
d_call: TRBD2; cdr3_length: 15; v_call: TRBV14; clone_size: NA; j_call: TRBJ2-7; cdr3_aa: CASSQIAGALGEQYF; cdr3_nt: TGTGCCAGCAGCCAAATAGCGGGAGCCCTCGGCGAGCAGTACTTC
d_call: TRBD1; cdr3_length: 16; v_call: TRBV19; clone_size: few; j_call: TRBJ1-5; cdr3_aa: CASSIRQGARGQPQHF; cdr3_nt: TGTGCCAGTAGTATTCGACAGGGGGCGCGTGGTCAGCCCCAGCATTTT
d_call: NA; cdr3_length: 13; v_call: TRBV10-3; clone_size: NA; j_call: TRBJ1-2; cdr3_aa: CAISEDSLYGYTF; cdr3_nt: TGTGCCATCAGTGAGGACAGTCTCTATGGCTACACCTTC
d_call: TRBD1; cdr3_length: 16; v_call: TRBV4-1; clone_size: NA; j_call: TRBJ1-2; cdr3_aa: CASSQDVGQGASGYTF; cdr3_nt: TGCGCCAGCAGCCAAGACGTGGGACAGGGGGCAAGTGGCTACACCTTC
d_call: NA; cdr3_length: 15; v_call: TRBV27; clone_size: once; j_call: TRBJ2-7; cdr3_aa: CASRSDSDLSYEQYF; cdr3_nt: TGTGCCAGCAGGTCAGACAGCGACCTCTCCTACGAGCAGTACTTC
d_call: NA; cdr3_length: 13; v_call: TRBV18; clone_size: few; j_call: TRBJ1-5; cdr3_aa: CASSPRGGQPQHF; cdr3_nt: TGTGCCAGCTCACCAAGAGGAGGGCAGCCCCAGCATTTT
d_call: NA; cdr3_length: 13; v_call: TRBV6-1; clone_size: NA; j_call: TRBJ1-2; cdr3_aa: CASSGGVNYGYTF; cdr3_nt: TGTGCCAGCAGTGGGGGAGTTAACTATGGCTACACCTTC
d_call: TRBD2; cdr3_length: 15; v_call: TRBV6-5; clone_size: NA; j_call: TRBJ2-5; cdr3_aa: CASIPAGGDEETQYF; cdr3_nt: TGTGCCAGCATCCCAGCGGGAGGGGACGAAGAGACCCAGTACTTC
d_call: NA; cdr3_length: 14; v_call: TRBV6-1; clone_size: NA; j_call: TRBJ2-3; cdr3_aa: CASAPIQGTDTQYF; cdr3_nt: TGTGCCAGCGCCCCGATACAGGGAACAGATACGCAGTATTTT
d_call: NA; cdr3_length: 14; v_call: TRBV6-5; clone_size: NA; j_call: TRBJ1-3; cdr3_aa: CASSYSTKAQEIYF; cdr3_nt: TGTGCCAGCAGTTACTCGACCAAGGCCCAGGAAATATATTTT